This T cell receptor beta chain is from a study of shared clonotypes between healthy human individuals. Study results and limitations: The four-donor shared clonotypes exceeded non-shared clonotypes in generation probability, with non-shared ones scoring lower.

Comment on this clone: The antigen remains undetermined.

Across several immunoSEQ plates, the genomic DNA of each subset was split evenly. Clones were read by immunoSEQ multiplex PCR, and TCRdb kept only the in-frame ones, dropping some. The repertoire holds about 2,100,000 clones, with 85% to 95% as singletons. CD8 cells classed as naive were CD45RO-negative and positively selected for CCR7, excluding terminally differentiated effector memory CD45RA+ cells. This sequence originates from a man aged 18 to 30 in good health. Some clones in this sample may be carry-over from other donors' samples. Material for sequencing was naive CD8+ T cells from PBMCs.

The CDR3 loop is CASSLSGTSSYNEQFF. CDR3 coding DNA: TGTGCCAGCAGCTTAAGCGGGACTAGCTCCTACAATGAGCAGTTCTTC. The genes are TRBV7-3 and TRBJ2-1, with 8 bases matching TRBD2. This CDR3 spans 16 amino acids. V lost 1 base to trimming and J lost 0 bases; unmatched junction nucleotides: 2. The germline gives CDR1 SGHTA, CDR2 FQGTGA.